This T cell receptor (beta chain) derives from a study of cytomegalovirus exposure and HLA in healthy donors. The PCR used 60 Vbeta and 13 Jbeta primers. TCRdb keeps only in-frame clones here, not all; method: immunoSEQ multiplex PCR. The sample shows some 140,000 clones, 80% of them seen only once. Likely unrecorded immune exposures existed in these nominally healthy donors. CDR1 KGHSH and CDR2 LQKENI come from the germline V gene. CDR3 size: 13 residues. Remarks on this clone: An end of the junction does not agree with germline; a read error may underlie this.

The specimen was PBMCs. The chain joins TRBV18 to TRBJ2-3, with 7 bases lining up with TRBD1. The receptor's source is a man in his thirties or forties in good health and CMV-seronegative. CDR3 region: CASSQGSTDTQYF. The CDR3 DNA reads TGTGCCAGTTCACAGGGGTCCACAGATACGCAGTATTTT.